Listed below are T cell receptor beta chains from one sample, sequenced in a study of T cells in localized non-small cell lung cancer. The table came from immunoSEQ multiplex PCR; TCRdb's copy has only in-frame clones and leaves some out. Of about 22,000 clones listed, about 85% are singletons. The material was PBMCs, obtained before any cancer treatment. Receptors originate from a man aged 40 to 75 with stage II squamous cell lung carcinoma. Each CDR3 is given with its conserved first and last residue. A D gene is named only where the DNA matches it firmly.

TRBJ2-1	.	TRBV7-9	CASSLAIKPWTVEFF
TRBJ2-1	.	TRBV19	CASRTQSSYNEQFF
TRBJ2-7	.	TRBV6-5	CASSYSGEERGEQYF
TRBJ1-2	.	TRBV5-1	CASSSGIYGYTF
TRBJ2-7	.	TRBV30	CAWSVMGYSYEQYF
TRBJ2-7	.	TRBV28	CASSTGTVSYEQYF
TRBJ2-3	.	TRBV7-9	CASSLRDTQYF
TRBJ2-5	TRBD1	TRBV28	CASSPLTGGAETQYF
TRBJ2-5	.	TRBV5-1	CASSLRSLNQETQYF
TRBJ2-3	TRBD2	TRBV9	CASSVGLAGWGDTQYF
TRBJ1-3	.	TRBV11-2	CASSLEVRTSSGNTIYF
TRBJ2-7	TRBD2	TRBV19	CASSITPSGSHF
TRBJ2-3	.	TRBV5-8	CASSGLSTDTQYF
TRBJ1-5	.	TRBV19	CASSIRDSNQPQHF
TRBJ1-1	.	TRBV11-1	CASSLAPMNTEAFF
TRBJ1-4	.	TRBV20-1	CSQRSNEKLFF
TRBJ2-1	TRBD1	TRBV2	CASSERTGPRYEQFF
TRBJ2-5	.	TRBV7-6	CASSPGHNLNQETQYF
TRBJ1-1	.	TRBV7-9	CASRQQGKMNTEAFF
TRBJ2-1	TRBD1	TRBV7-6	CASSLATDRENEQFF
TRBJ1-5	TRBD1	TRBV19	CASSTGGEGQPQHF
TRBJ1-6	TRBD1	TRBV27	CASSSTGDSYNSPLHF
TRBJ1-1	.	TRBV4-3	CASSRTGPPGTEAFF
TRBJ2-3	.	TRBV29-1	CSVGRATDTQYF
TRBJ2-1	.	TRBV5-1	CASSLEFNQANEQFF
TRBJ1-5	TRBD1	TRBV19	CASSMPDRASNQPQHF
TRBJ2-1	.	TRBV7-2	CASSLVGGDTLFF
TRBJ2-7	.	TRBV5-1	CASSLGGYEQYF
TRBJ1-2	TRBD1	TRBV27	CASSSRPTGVYGYTF
TRBJ1-3	.	TRBV5-1	CASSPIQGSGNTIYF
TRBJ1-2	TRBD1	TRBV7-6	CASSFRGRGNTF
TRBJ1-1	.	TRBV18	CASSPGGVIEAFF
TRBJ1-1	.	TRBV5-6	CASSLTGQGTTEAFF
TRBJ2-3	TRBD1	TRBV28	CASSLPTGEADTQYF
TRBJ1-3	.	TRBV10-3	CAIRGSGNTIYF
TRBJ2-2	TRBD2	TRBV9	CASSATSGGAFGELFF
TRBJ2-7	TRBD1	TRBV19	CASVDRSYEQYF
TRBJ2-3	TRBD2	TRBV6-1	CASSELGGRGTDTQYF
TRBJ1-1	.	TRBV30	CAWTSGGMAGRAEAFF
TRBJ2-2	TRBD2	TRBV10-2	CASSESYGTSVDTGELFF
TRBJ1-3	.	TRBV9	CASSVVPGAGNTIYF
TRBJ2-2	TRBD1	TRBV6-5	CASSHTGGFTGELFF
TRBJ2-7	.	TRBV10-2	CASSGIREQYF
TRBJ1-4	.	TRBV6-6	CAGGRANEKLFF
TRBJ2-1	.	TRBV27	CATTSYNEQFF
TRBJ2-3	TRBD2	TRBV7-3	CASSLGPSGRTDTQYF
TRBJ1-3	.	TRBV5-1	CASSLQAADGNPIYF
TRBJ2-7	.	TRBV6-1	CASRVRDTTYEQYF
TRBJ2-5	.	TRBV7-2	CASSLYRPEETQYF
TRBJ2-3	.	TRBV5-6	CASSLQGSTDTQYF
TRBJ2-3	TRBD1	TRBV5-6	CASSSQGPDTQYF
TRBJ1-1	.	TRBV7-9	CASSLPPRMAFF
TRBJ1-4	.	TRBV5-6	CASSLETEGEKLFF
TRBJ2-3	TRBD2	TRBV7-2	CASSSAGTSGPTDTQYF